Listed below are T cell receptor beta chains from one sample, sequenced in a study of blood T cell repertoires in COVID-19. Profiled with immunoSEQ multiplex PCR; TCRdb holds only in-frame clones, not every one. The sample contains under 200,000 clones, roughly 87% of which appear only once. What was sequenced was peripheral blood. Source of these receptors: a woman in her sixties or seventies who had recovered from COVID-19. Each CDR3 is given with its conserved first and last residue. The D gene is left open where the match is weak. Clone size appears in some rows only: once, few, many, or a class for an expanded clone.

v_gene: TRBV27
j_gene: TRBJ1-1
abundance: -
d_gene: -
CDR3aa: CASTSASAEAFF
CDR3nt: TGTGCCAGCACGAGCGCCAGTGCTGAAGCTTTCTTT

v_gene: TRBV6-6
j_gene: TRBJ1-1
abundance: -
d_gene: -
CDR3aa: CASTGNTEAFF
CDR3nt: TGTGCCAGTACCGGGAACACTGAAGCTTTCTTT

v_gene: TRBV2
j_gene: TRBJ2-5
abundance: -
d_gene: -
CDR3aa: CASSAGDPQETQYF
CDR3nt: TGTGCCAGCAGTGCGGGGGACCCCCAAGAGACCCAGTACTTC

v_gene: TRBV29-1
j_gene: TRBJ2-5
abundance: -
d_gene: TRBD1
CDR3aa: CSVDGWDRAQETQYF
CDR3nt: TGCAGCGTTGATGGCTGGGACAGGGCGCAAGAGACCCAGTACTTC

v_gene: TRBV5-6
j_gene: TRBJ2-5
abundance: -
d_gene: TRBD1
CDR3aa: CASSNRQGGSQYF
CDR3nt: TGTGCCAGCAGCAATAGACAGGGGGGGTCCCAGTACTTC

v_gene: TRBV12-3/TRBV12-4
j_gene: TRBJ2-3
abundance: -
d_gene: -
CDR3aa: CASSLVYTQYF
CDR3nt: TGTGCCAGCAGTTTAGTCTATACGCAGTATTTT

v_gene: TRBV4-1
j_gene: TRBJ2-1
abundance: -
d_gene: TRBD2
CDR3aa: CASSPRVAGGLDEQFF
CDR3nt: TGCGCCAGCAGCCCCCGGGTAGCGGGGGGGCTCGATGAGCAGTTCTTC

v_gene: TRBV5-1
j_gene: TRBJ1-6
abundance: -
d_gene: TRBD1
CDR3aa: CASSSGQMDSPLHF
CDR3nt: TGCGCCAGCAGTTCGGGACAGATGGATTCACCCCTCCACTTT

v_gene: TRBV5-1
j_gene: TRBJ2-1
abundance: -
d_gene: TRBD1
CDR3aa: CASSLGQGVHEQFF
CDR3nt: TGCGCCAGCAGCTTGGGACAGGGGGTTCATGAGCAGTTCTTC

v_gene: TRBV28
j_gene: TRBJ2-7
abundance: -
d_gene: TRBD1
CDR3aa: CASSPAPGQGRYEQYF
CDR3nt: TGTGCCAGCAGTCCCGCCCCGGGACAGGGACGTTACGAGCAGTACTTC

v_gene: TRBV7-3
j_gene: TRBJ1-3
abundance: -
d_gene: -
CDR3aa: CASSSLGRIRSGNTIYF
CDR3nt: TGTGCCAGCAGCTCCCTCGGAAGGATCAGGTCTGGAAACACCATATATTTT

v_gene: TRBV27
j_gene: TRBJ1-1
abundance: -
d_gene: -
CDR3aa: CASSSRQANTEAFF
CDR3nt: TGTGCCAGCAGTAGTCGACAGGCCAACACTGAAGCTTTCTTT

v_gene: TRBV11-2
j_gene: TRBJ2-7
abundance: -
d_gene: -
CDR3aa: CASSRTLLQGTYEQYF
CDR3nt: TGTGCCAGCAGCCGAACCCTATTGCAGGGAACCTACGAGCAGTACTTC

v_gene: TRBV18
j_gene: TRBJ1-1
abundance: once
d_gene: -
CDR3aa: CASSPPMGTTNTEAFF
CDR3nt: TGTGCCAGCTCACCGCCGATGGGGACAACGAACACTGAAGCTTTCTTT

v_gene: TRBV19
j_gene: TRBJ2-1
abundance: -
d_gene: -
CDR3aa: CASSISYQSYNEQFF
CDR3nt: TGTGCCAGTAGTATAAGTTACCAGTCCTACAATGAGCAGTTCTTC

v_gene: TRBV28
j_gene: TRBJ1-1
abundance: -
d_gene: -
CDR3aa: CASKKTGNMNTEAFF
CDR3nt: TGTGCCAGCAAAAAAACAGGGAACATGAACACTGAAGCTTTCTTT

v_gene: TRBV7-3
j_gene: TRBJ1-1
abundance: -
d_gene: TRBD1
CDR3aa: CASSQTGQTNTEAFF
CDR3nt: TGTGCCAGCAGCCAAACGGGACAGACGAACACTGAAGCTTTCTTT

v_gene: TRBV5-1
j_gene: TRBJ2-3
abundance: -
d_gene: -
CDR3aa: CASSLLDTSTDTQYF
CDR3nt: TGCGCCAGCAGCCTCCTTGACACTAGCACAGATACGCAGTATTTT

v_gene: TRBV5-4
j_gene: TRBJ2-7
abundance: -
d_gene: TRBD1
CDR3aa: CASSPTGAYEQYF
CDR3nt: TGTGCCAGCAGCCCTACAGGGGCCTACGAGCAGTACTTC

v_gene: TRBV2
j_gene: TRBJ2-5
abundance: -
d_gene: -
CDR3aa: CASTLNRGRLETQYF
CDR3nt: TGTGCCAGCACTCTGAACCGAGGTCGTTTGGAGACCCAGTACTTC

v_gene: TRBV5-1
j_gene: TRBJ2-2
abundance: -
d_gene: -
CDR3aa: CASSLASRELFF
CDR3nt: TGCGCCAGCAGCTTGGCCTCCCGGGAGCTGTTTTTT

v_gene: TRBV5-1
j_gene: TRBJ2-5
abundance: -
d_gene: TRBD1
CDR3aa: CASSSDRGRGAQYF
CDR3nt: TGCGCCAGCAGCTCCGACAGGGGCCGAGGGGCCCAGTACTTC